Here is one TCR beta chain with its context. V shed 5 bases, J shed 3 bases, and the junction held 7 bases outside the gene matches. The CDR3 loop spans 15 amino acids. CDR1 MDHEN and CDR2 SYDVKM come from the germline V gene. Clones were read by immunoSEQ multiplex PCR, and TCRdb kept only the in-frame ones, dropping some. The sample lists tens of thousands of clones; around 84% were seen once. This entry comes from a study of PD-L1 blockade in urothelial cancer. Study at large: About 90% of the roughly 30 patients comprised males who had bladder-origin urothelial cancer. Earlier, patients had received 0 to 3 chemotherapy regimens. Analyzed time points were 3 weeks (second dose) and 6 weeks after therapy began.

Anywhere from 1 to 8 samples came from each patient, spanning pretreatment and on-treatment. Specimen: PBMCs, collected around atezolizumab (anti-PD-L1) treatment. This sequence originates from a man aged 70 or older with urothelial cancer. This chain joins TRBV28 and TRBJ1-2, with 9 bases aligning to TRBD1. The CDR3 DNA reads TGTGCCAGCAGTGAATACAGGGGGCGCGACTATGGCTACACCTTC. Amino acid sequence: CASSEYRGRDYGYTF.